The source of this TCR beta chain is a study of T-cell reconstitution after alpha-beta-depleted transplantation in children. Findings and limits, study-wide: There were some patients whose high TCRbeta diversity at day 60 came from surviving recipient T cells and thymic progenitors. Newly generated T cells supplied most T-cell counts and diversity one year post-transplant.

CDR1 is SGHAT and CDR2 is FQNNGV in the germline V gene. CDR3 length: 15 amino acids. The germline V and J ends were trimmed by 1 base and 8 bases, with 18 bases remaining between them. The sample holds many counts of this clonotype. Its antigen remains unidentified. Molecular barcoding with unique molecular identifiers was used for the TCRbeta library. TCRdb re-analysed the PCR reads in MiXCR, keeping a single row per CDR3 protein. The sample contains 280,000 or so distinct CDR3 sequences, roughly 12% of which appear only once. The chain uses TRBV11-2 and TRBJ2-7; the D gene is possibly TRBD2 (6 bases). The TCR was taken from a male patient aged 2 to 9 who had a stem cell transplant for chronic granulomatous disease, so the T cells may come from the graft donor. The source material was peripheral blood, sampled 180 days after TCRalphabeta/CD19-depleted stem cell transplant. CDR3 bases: TGTGCCAGCAGCTTAGTGAGGGCAGGGAGGTTCAAGCAGTACTTC. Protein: CASSLVRAGRFKQYF.